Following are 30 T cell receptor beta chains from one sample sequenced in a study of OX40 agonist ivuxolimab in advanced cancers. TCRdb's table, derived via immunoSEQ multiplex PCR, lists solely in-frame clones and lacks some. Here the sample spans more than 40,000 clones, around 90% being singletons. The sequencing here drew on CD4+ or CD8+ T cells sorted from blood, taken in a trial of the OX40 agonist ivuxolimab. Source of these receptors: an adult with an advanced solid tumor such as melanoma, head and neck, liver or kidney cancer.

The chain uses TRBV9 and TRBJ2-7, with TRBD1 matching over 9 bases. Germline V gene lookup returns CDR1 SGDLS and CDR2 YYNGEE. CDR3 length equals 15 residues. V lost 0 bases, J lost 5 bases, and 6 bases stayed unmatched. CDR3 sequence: CASSVGGQGSDEQYF. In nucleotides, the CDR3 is TGTGCCAGCAGCGTAGGGGGACAGGGATCGGACGAGCAGTACTTC. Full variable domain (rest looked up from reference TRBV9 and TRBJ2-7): DSGVTQTPKHLITATGQRVTLRCSPRSGDLSVYWYQQSLDQGLQFLIQYYNGEERAKGNILERFSAQQFPDLHSELNLSSLELGDSALYFCASSVGGQGSDEQYFGPGTRLTVT.

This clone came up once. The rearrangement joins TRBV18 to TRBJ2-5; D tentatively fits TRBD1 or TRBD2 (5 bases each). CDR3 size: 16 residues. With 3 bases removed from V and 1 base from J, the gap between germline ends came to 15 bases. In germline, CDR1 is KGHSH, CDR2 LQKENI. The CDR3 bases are TGTGCCAGCTCACCGCGGTTGGGGGAGCGCCAAGAGACCCAGTACTTC. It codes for CASSPRLGERQETQYF.

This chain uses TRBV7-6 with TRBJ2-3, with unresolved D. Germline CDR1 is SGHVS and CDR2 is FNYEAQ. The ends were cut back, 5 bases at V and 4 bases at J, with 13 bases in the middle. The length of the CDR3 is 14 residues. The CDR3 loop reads CASSPGSRADTQYF. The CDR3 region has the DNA TGTGCCAGCAGCCCAGGCTCTAGGGCAGATACGCAGTATTTT.

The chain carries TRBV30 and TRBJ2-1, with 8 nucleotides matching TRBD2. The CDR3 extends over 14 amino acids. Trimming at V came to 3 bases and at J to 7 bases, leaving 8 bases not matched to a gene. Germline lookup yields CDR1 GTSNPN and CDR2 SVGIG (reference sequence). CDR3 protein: CAWSLGLAGNEQFF. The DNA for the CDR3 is TGTGCCTGGAGCCTCGGACTAGCAGGAAATGAGCAGTTCTTC. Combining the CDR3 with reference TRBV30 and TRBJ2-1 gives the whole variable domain SQTIHQWPATLVQPVGSPLSLECTVEGTSNPNLYWYRQAAGRGLQLLFYSVGIGQISSEVPQNLSASRPQDRQFILSSKKLLLSDSGFYLCAWSLGLAGNEQFFGPGTRLTVL.

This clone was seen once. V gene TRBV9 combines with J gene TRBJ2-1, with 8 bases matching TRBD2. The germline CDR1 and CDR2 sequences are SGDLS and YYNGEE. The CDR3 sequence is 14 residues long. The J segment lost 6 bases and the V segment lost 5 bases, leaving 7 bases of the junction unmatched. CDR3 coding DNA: TGTGCCAGCAGGAGGCGGGGGGAACCCAATGAGCAGTTCTTC. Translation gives CASRRRGEPNEQFF.

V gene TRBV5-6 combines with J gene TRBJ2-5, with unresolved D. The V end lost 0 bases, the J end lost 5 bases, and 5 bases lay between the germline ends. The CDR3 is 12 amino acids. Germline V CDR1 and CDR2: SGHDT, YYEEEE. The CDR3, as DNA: TGTGCCAGCAGCTTGGCCCGGGAGACCCAGTACTTC. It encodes CASSLARETQYF.

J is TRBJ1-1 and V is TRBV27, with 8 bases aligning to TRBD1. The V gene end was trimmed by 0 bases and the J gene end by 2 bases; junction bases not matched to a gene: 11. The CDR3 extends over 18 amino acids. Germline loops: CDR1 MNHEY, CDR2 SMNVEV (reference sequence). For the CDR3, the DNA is TGTGCCAGCAGTTTATCGGTCCGGGACAGGTGGCCCAACACTGAAGCTTTCTTT. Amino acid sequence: CASSLSVRDRWPNTEAFF.

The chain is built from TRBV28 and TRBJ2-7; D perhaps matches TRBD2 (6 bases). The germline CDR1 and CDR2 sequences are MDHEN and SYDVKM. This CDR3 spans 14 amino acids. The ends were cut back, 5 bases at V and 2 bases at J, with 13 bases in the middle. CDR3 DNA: TGTGCCAGCAGTCCGGTCGGGGGAACCTACGAGCAGTACTTC. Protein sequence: CASSPVGGTYEQYF.

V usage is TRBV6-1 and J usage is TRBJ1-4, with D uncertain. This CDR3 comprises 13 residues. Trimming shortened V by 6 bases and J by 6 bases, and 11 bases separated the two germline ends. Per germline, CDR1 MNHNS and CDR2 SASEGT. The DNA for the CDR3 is TGTGCCAGCAGAAGAGGGCAGGATGAAAAACTGTTTTTT. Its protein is CASRRGQDEKLFF.

The CDR3: CASCYLTGYTEAFF. In DNA, the CDR3 is TGTGCCAGCTGCTACTTGACAGGGTACACTGAAGCTTTCTTT. The chain links TRBV6-6 to TRBJ1-1, with TRBD1 matching over 7 bases. J lost 3 bases, V lost 8 bases, and 9 bases had no gene match. Germline loops: CDR1 MNHNY, CDR2 SVGAGI (reference sequence). CDR3 length: 14 amino acids.

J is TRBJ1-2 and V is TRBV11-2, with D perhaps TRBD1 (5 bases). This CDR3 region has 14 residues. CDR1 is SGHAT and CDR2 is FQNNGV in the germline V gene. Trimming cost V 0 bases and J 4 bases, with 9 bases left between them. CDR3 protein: CASSLDGGRYGYTF. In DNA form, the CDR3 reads TGTGCCAGCAGCTTAGACGGGGGACGCTATGGCTACACCTTC.

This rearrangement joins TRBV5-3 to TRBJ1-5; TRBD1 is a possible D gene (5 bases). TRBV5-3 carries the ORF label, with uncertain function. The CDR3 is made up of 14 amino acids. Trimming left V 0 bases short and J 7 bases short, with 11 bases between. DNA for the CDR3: TGTGCCAGAAGCTTGGCCGGGGGGGTCCAGCCCCAGCATTTT. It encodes CARSLAGGVQPQHF.

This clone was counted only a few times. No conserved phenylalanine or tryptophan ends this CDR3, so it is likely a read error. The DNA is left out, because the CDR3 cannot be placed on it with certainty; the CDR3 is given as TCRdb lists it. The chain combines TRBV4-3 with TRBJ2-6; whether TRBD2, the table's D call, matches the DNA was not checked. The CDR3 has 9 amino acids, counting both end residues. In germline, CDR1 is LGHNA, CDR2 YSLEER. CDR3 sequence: CASAMGGPG.

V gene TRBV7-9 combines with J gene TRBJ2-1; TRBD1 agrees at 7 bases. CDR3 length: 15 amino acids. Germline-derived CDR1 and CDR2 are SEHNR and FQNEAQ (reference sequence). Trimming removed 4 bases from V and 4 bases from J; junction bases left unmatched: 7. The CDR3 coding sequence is TGTGCCAGCAGCTCGGGACAGACCACTTACAATGAGCAGTTCTTC. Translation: CASSSGQTTYNEQFF.

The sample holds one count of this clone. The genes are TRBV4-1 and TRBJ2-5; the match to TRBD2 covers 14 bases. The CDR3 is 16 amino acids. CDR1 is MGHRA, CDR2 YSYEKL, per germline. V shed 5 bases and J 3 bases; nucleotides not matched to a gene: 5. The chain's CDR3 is CASSFGLAGGKETQYF. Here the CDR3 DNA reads TGCGCCAGCAGCTTCGGACTAGCGGGGGGTAAAGAGACCCAGTACTTC.

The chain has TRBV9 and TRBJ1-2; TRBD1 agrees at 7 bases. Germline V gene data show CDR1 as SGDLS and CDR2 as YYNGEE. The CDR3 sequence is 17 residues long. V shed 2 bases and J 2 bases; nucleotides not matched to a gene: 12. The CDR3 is CASSVGGGHAVNYGYTF. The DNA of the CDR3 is TGTGCCAGCAGCGTTGGAGGGGGCCATGCCGTAAACTATGGCTACACCTTC.

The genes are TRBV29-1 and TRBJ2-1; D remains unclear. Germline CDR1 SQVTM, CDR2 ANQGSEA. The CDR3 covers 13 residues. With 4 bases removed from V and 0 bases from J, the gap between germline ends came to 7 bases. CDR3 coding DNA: TGCAGCGTTGTACGTAGCTCCTACAATGAGCAGTTCTTC. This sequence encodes CSVVRSSYNEQFF.

The CDR3 reads CAWTRVGTSGTGELFF. In DNA, the CDR3 is TGTGCCTGGACCCGAGTTGGGACTAGCGGCACCGGGGAGCTGTTTTTT. This chain joins TRBV30 and TRBJ2-2, with TRBD2 identical over 11 bases. After removal of 4 bases from V and 4 bases from J, the junction contained 8 bases not matched to a gene. The germline CDR1 and CDR2 sequences are GTSNPN and SVGIG (reference sequence). The CDR3 covers 16 residues.

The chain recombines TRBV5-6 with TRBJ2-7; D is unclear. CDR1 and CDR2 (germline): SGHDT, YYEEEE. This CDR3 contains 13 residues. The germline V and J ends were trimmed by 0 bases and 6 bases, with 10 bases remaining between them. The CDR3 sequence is CASSLGLLPEQYF. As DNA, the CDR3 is TGTGCCAGCAGCTTGGGACTCCTTCCCGAGCAGTACTTC.

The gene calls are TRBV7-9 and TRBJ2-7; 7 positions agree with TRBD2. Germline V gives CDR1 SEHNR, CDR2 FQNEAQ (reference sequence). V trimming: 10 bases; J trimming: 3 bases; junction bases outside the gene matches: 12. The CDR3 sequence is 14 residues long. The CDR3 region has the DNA TGTGCCACCCGATCTAGCGGAGAGAACTACGAGCAGTACTTC. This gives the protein CATRSSGENYEQYF.

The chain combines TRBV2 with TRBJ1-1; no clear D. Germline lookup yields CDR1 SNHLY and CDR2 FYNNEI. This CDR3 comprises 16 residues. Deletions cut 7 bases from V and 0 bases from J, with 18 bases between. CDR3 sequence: CASMREPPAVNTEAFF. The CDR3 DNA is TGTGCCAGCATGAGGGAACCGCCGGCGGTGAACACTGAAGCTTTCTTT.

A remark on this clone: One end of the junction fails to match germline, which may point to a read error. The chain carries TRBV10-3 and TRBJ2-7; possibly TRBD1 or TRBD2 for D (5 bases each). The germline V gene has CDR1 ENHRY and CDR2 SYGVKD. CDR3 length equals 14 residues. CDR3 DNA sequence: TGTGCCAGCGCCCGGGACGACGGCCCCTACGGGCAGTACTTC. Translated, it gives CASARDDGPYGQYF.

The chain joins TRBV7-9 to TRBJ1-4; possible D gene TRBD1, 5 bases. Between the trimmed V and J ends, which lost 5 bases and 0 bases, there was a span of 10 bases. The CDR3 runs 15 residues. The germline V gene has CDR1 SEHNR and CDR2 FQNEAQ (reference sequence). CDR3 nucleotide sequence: TGTGCCAGCAGCCGGGACCGCGCAACTAATGAAAAACTGTTTTTT. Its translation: CASSRDRATNEKLFF.

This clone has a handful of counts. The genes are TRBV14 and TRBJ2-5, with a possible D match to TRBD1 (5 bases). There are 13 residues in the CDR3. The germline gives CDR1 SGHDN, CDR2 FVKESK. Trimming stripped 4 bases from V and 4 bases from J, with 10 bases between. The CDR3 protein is CASSLYRGETQYF. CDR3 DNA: TGTGCCAGCAGCCTATATAGGGGAGAGACCCAGTACTTC.

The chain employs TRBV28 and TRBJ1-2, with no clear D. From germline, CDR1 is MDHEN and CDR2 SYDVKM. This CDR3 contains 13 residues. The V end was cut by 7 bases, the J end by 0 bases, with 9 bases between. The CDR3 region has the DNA TGTGCCAGCATCGGCGGGGCTAACTATGGCTACACCTTC. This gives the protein CASIGGANYGYTF.

Here the CDR3 reads CATSRDRGARRNTIYF. The CDR3 nucleotides read TGTGCCACCAGCAGAGATCGTGGGGCGCGTCGGAACACCATATATTTT. The rearrangement uses TRBV15 and TRBJ1-3; D perhaps matches TRBD1 (5 bases). CDR3 length equals 16 residues. The V gene lost 0 bases and the J gene lost 7 bases, with 16 bases spanning the gap. CDR1 is LNHNV and CDR2 is YYDKDF in the germline V gene (reference sequence).

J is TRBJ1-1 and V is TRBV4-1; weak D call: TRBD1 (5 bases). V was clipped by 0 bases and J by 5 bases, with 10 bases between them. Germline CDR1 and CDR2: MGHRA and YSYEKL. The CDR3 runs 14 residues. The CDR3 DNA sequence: TGCGCCAGCAGCCAAGATTCGGGGGGGACTGAAGCTTTCTTT. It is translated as CASSQDSGGTEAFF.

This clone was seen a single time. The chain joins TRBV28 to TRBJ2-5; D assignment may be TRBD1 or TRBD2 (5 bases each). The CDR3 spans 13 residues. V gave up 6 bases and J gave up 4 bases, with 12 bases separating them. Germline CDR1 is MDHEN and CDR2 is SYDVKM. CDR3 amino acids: CASSPAGGETQYF. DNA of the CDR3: TGTGCCAGCAGCCCCGCTGGGGGAGAGACCCAGTACTTC.

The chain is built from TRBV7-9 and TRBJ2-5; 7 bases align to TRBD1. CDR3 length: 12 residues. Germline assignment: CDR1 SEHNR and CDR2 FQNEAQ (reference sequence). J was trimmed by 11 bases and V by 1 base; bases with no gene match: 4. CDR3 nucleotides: TGTGCCAGCAGCTTAGACTGGGGACAGCAGTACTTC. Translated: CASSLDWGQQYF.

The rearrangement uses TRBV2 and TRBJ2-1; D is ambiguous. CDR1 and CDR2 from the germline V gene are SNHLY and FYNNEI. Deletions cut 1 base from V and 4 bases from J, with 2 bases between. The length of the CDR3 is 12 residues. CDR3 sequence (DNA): TGTGCCAGCAGTGAAGAGTACAATGAGCAGTTCTTC. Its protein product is CASSEEYNEQFF.